The text below deals with one TCR beta chain. The target antigen is unknown. These data originate in a study of T cells in localized non-small cell lung cancer. Clones were read by immunoSEQ multiplex PCR, and TCRdb kept only the in-frame ones, dropping some. The sample lists approximately 31,000 clones, around four fifths occurring once. The junction had 4 bases not matched to a gene; V was cut back by 2 bases and J by 2 bases. CDR3 length: 15 residues. Germline V lookup: CDR1 ENHRY, CDR2 SYGVKD. Notes on the study in general: Appearing in adjacent lung were a median roughly 59 of the top 100 tumor clones.

The receptor was isolated from a male donor older than 55 with stage II squamous cell lung carcinoma. Material: peripheral blood, obtained before any cancer treatment. V and J are TRBV10-3 and TRBJ2-7; TRBD1 matches at 9 bases. The CDR3 protein is CAISESDRGAYEQYF. The CDR3 DNA is TGTGCCATCAGTGAGAGCGACAGGGGGGCCTACGAGCAGTACTTC.